This is a list of T cell receptor beta chains from one sample in a study of blood T cell repertoires in COVID-19. The repertoire was sequenced with immunoSEQ multiplex PCR; TCRdb's copy has only in-frame clones and lacks some. The sample yields tens of thousands of clones, roughly 90% seen once. Specimen: peripheral blood. These receptors all stem from a man over 45 with active COVID-19. Each CDR3 is given without its conserved first and last residue.

V gene	J gene	CDR3 protein
TRBV7-3	TRBJ2-3	ASRDSSLAGGPTDTQY
TRBV5-1	TRBJ2-3	ASSLVGGGTDTQY
TRBV6-5	TRBJ2-7	ASREWGLSSYEQY
TRBV2	TRBJ2-2	ASSVRGSGELF
TRBV27	TRBJ1-5	ASSRMDRGGNQPQH
TRBV7-8	TRBJ2-7	ASSLAGQGHEQY
TRBV6-5	TRBJ2-1	ASSSPDSRSYNEQF
TRBV3-1/TRBV3-2	TRBJ2-5	ASSRVFGFGETQY
TRBV23-1	TRBJ2-5	ASSQGAGSRGAQY
TRBV29-1	TRBJ1-6	AGGAGRDSPLH
TRBV3-1/TRBV3-2	TRBJ2-3	ASSPGPGSADTQY
TRBV5-5	TRBJ2-7	ASSFSYEQY
TRBV2	TRBJ2-7	ASSDLQTYEQY
TRBV4-1	TRBJ1-4	ASSHSEQGATRIDEKLF
TRBV4-1	TRBJ2-5	ASSQDEGLETQY
TRBV21-1	TRBJ1-1	ASRGGPGQGLSTEAF
TRBV30	TRBJ2-1	AWNFNYNEQF
TRBV5-4	TRBJ1-1	ASSLAIRSEAF